The 5 T cell receptor beta chains presented below share a single source sample, sequenced in a study of blood T cell repertoires in COVID-19 (dated by TCRdb to 2019 to 2021). Receptor amplification or capture employed the immunoSEQ multiplex PCR assay. TCRdb's version of the immuneACCESS table is confined to in-frame rearrangements and falls short of the full clone set. An unresolved V gene accounts for under half of the shortfall where checked; the remainder is of unknown origin. This sample gives some 300,000 clones in total; about nine tenths of them show up just once. The ten top clones hold 6.3% of the sample. Material for sequencing was peripheral blood. The receptors derive from a woman between 45 and 65 years old with COVID-19, enrolled during active disease.

V is TRBV7-9 and J is TRBJ2-2, with D perhaps TRBD2 (5 bases). The CDR3 consists of 14 residues. V was shortened by 1 base and J by 3 bases, with 6 bases between the two germline ends. Per germline, CDR1 SEHNR and CDR2 FQNEAQ (reference sequence). The CDR3 loop reads CASSLVEDTGELFF. CDR3 coding DNA: TGTGCCAGCAGCTTAGTGGAGGACACCGGGGAGCTGTTTTTT.

The chain couples TRBV7-2 to TRBJ2-2; 7 bases fit TRBD1. This CDR3 spans 15 amino acids. V lost 5 bases and J lost 5; bases outside the gene matches: 8. Germline CDR1 and CDR2: SGHTA and FQGNSA. CDR3 protein: CASSPPDRFTGELFF. The CDR3 region has the DNA TGTGCCAGCAGCCCCCCGGACAGGTTTACCGGGGAGCTGTTTTTT.

This clone was detected once. V gene TRBV21-1 combines with J gene TRBJ2-2; TRBD2, the table's D call, lacks a check against the DNA. TRBV21-1 is labeled a pseudogene. This CDR3 is built from 16 residues. Written as DNA, the CDR3 is TGTGCCAGCAGCTCTAGAGGTAGTTTTAACACCGGGGAGCTGTTTTTT. Protein product: CASSSRGSFNTGELFF.

The chain recombines TRBV5-8 with TRBJ2-3, with 9 bases matching TRBD1. CDR3 size: 14 residues. The germline V gene encodes CDR1 SGHTS and CDR2 YDEGEE. V gave up 5 bases and J gave up 1 base; unmatched junction bases: 2. The CDR3 bases are TGTGCCAGCAGTTGGGACAGGGGCACAGATACGCAGTATTTT. Protein sequence: CASSWDRGTDTQYF.

V is TRBV5-1 and J is TRBJ2-7; 11 nucleotides agree with TRBD2. V was clipped by 0 bases and J by 0 bases; unmatched bases: 5. The CDR3 contains 17 residues. Germline V gene sequence: CDR1 SGHRS, CDR2 YFSETQ. For the CDR3, the DNA is TGCGCCAGCAGCTTGGTCGGTAGCGGGAGGGGCTCCTACGAGCAGTACTTC. Its translation is CASSLVGSGRGSYEQYF.